Listed here is a single T cell receptor (beta chain). A sample-barcoded 5' primer and a J-beta primer mix were used in a second PCR of roughly 6 to 11 cycles. TCRdb analysed the 5' RACE reads with MiXCR anew, one entry per CDR3 protein. This table has some 790,000 distinct CDR3 sequences, about 30% appearing once. The sample originates from a study of blood T cells in healthy people across ages. Germline V CDR1 and CDR2: MGHRA, YSYEKL. The V gene end was trimmed by 5 bases and the J gene end by 7 bases; junction bases not matched to a gene: 10. The CDR3 loop spans 14 amino acids. This chain connects TRBV4-1 to TRBJ1-1, with 7 bases aligning to TRBD1. This TCR derives from a woman aged 80 or older in good health. Sample: blood. The CDR3 is CASSGQDTTSEAFF. The CDR3 DNA follows: TGCGCCAGCAGCGGACAGGACACGACGAGTGAAGCTTTCTTT.